These 13 T cell receptor beta chains originate from one sample sequenced in a study of control samples from healthy donors and cancer patients. Method: immunoSEQ multiplex PCR; TCRdb's copy keeps in-frame clones and lacks some. Here the sample spans approximately 160,000 clones, 90% to 95% being singletons. Sequences were obtained from blood. The receptors shown here come from a woman younger than 30 in good health.

This sequence joins TRBV2 and TRBJ1-4, with 12 bases fitting TRBD1. CDR3 size: 15 residues. CDR1 and CDR2 from the germline V gene are SNHLY and FYNNEI. The V segment lost 0 bases and the J segment 16 bases; nucleotides outside the gene matches: 9. In DNA, the CDR3 is TGTGCCAGCAGTGAAGCGGGACAGGGGGCGGGAAGTTCGTTTTTT. Residues: CASSEAGQGAGSSFF.

The chain joins TRBV27 to TRBJ1-6, with 7 bases that match TRBD1. With V trimmed by 3 bases and J by 4 bases, 3 bases remained unmatched. CDR1 is MNHEY and CDR2 is SMNVEV in the germline V gene (reference sequence). The CDR3 contains 15 residues. CDR3 coding DNA: TGTGCCAGCAGTTTGGGGACAGCATATAATTCACCCCTCCACTTT. This sequence encodes CASSLGTAYNSPLHF.

The chain recombines TRBV27 with TRBJ2-7; TRBD1 or TRBD2 may be the D gene (5 bases each). CDR3 length: 18 residues. Germline V lookup: CDR1 MNHEY, CDR2 SMNVEV (reference sequence). Trimming removed 3 bases from V and 6 bases from J, with 27 bases in between. Written as DNA, the CDR3 is TGTGCCAGCAGTTTGAGCAGTGTTGGATTTACACTAGGGGCCGAGCAGTACTTC. This sequence encodes CASSLSSVGFTLGAEQYF.

This clone has only one observation. The V call is TRBV7-9, the J call TRBJ1-1; possible D gene TRBD1, 5 bases. The ends were cut back, 5 bases at V and 1 base at J, with 11 bases in the middle. The germline CDR1 and CDR2 sequences are SEHNR and FQNEAQ (reference sequence). This CDR3 has 14 amino acids. DNA for the CDR3: TGTGCCAGCAGCCGGAGCCAGGGGAACACTGAAGCTTTCTTT. Translation gives CASSRSQGNTEAFF.

The chain joins TRBV19 to TRBJ2-3, with a possible D match to TRBD1 (6 bases). The CDR3 loop spans 16 amino acids. The V gene's germline CDR1 is LNHDA and CDR2 SQIVND (reference sequence). V was pared by 10 bases and J by 0 bases, with 20 bases between. The CDR3 DNA follows: TGTGCCACCCGAACAGGGTCGTTCGGGAGCACAGATACGCAGTATTTT. Its translation: CATRTGSFGSTDTQYF.

This chain uses TRBV3-1 (or the pseudogene TRBV3-2) with TRBJ2-5, with 8 bases fitting TRBD2. V lost 4 bases and J lost 6; bases outside the gene matches: 13. The CDR3 has 16 residues. Per the germline V gene, CDR1 is LGHDT and CDR2 is YNNKEL (reference sequence). CDR3 in DNA: TGTGCCAGCAGCCTAAGCGGGGGCACCGCGATTAAGACCCAGTACTTC. Amino acid sequence: CASSLSGGTAIKTQYF.

The chain couples TRBV6-5 to TRBJ1-6; D gene uncertain. From germline, CDR1 is MNHEY and CDR2 SVGAGI. Trimming removed 6 bases from V and 7 bases from J, with 10 bases in between. The CDR3 length is 13 residues. CDR3 DNA sequence: TGTGCCAGCAGCGCCGTTGAGAATTCACCCCTCCACTTT. This encodes CASSAVENSPLHF.

The J gene is TRBJ1-2, the V gene TRBV6-6, with D hard to call. The germline V gene encodes CDR1 MNHNY and CDR2 SVGAGI (reference sequence). V was pared by 5 bases and J by 2 bases, with 12 bases between. This CDR3 has 14 residues. CDR3 sequence (DNA): TGTGCCAGCAGTCGTGGTGCGTTCAACTATGGCTACACCTTC. Amino acids: CASSRGAFNYGYTF.

The chain couples TRBV2 to TRBJ2-2; 7 bases match TRBD2. CDR1 and CDR2 from the germline V gene are SNHLY and FYNNEI. The V gene end was trimmed by 10 bases and the J gene end by 4 bases; junction bases not matched to a gene: 9. The CDR3 runs to 14 residues. CDR3 region: CATSRGEGTGELFF. The CDR3 DNA follows: TGTGCCACCTCACGGGGGGAAGGCACCGGGGAGCTGTTTTTT.

This chain links TRBV6-2 or TRBV6-3 with TRBJ2-3, with D possibly matching TRBD2 (6 bases). The length of the CDR3 is 15 residues. In germline, CDR1 is MNHEY, CDR2 SVGEGT. Trimming left V 0 bases short and J 4 bases short, with 11 bases between. This CDR3 reads CASSYSGGVADTQYF. The CDR3 coding sequence is TGTGCCAGCAGTTACTCGGGGGGAGTAGCAGATACGCAGTATTTT.

The genes are TRBV7-2 and TRBJ1-4; a possible D gene is TRBD1 (5 bases). Per germline, CDR1 SGHTA and CDR2 FQGNSA. Trimming took off 5 bases at V and 5 bases at J, with 9 bases between the two ends. This CDR3 contains 13 residues. This CDR3 reads CASSEQANEKLFF. CDR3 DNA sequence: TGTGCCAGCAGCGAACAGGCCAATGAAAAACTGTTTTTT.

The CDR3: CATSLQGDLYNEQFF. DNA of the CDR3: TGTGCCACCAGTCTCCAGGGGGACCTCTACAATGAGCAGTTCTTC. The chain carries TRBV24-1 and TRBJ2-1, with TRBD1 matching 7 bases. Looked up from germline, CDR1 is KGHDR and CDR2 is SFDVKD. Unmatched junction bases numbered 7, after V lost 6 bases and J lost 3 bases. The CDR3 has 15 residues.

The chain employs TRBV7-3 and TRBJ1-2; no clear D gene. The V end lost 3 bases, the J end lost 7 bases, and 12 bases lay between the germline ends. This CDR3 has 13 residues. CDR1 is SGHTA and CDR2 is FQGTGA in the germline V gene. CDR3 bases: TGTGCCAGCAGCTTTCCGGGAGTGCGTGGCTACACCTTC. Its translation: CASSFPGVRGYTF. Together with reference TRBV7-3 and TRBJ1-2, the CDR3 gives the full variable domain: GAGVSQTPSNKVTEKGKYVELRCDPISGHTALYWYRQSLGQGPEFLIYFQGTGAADDSGLPNDRFFAVRPEGSVSTLKIQRTERGDSAVYLCASSFPGVRGYTFGSGTRLTVV.